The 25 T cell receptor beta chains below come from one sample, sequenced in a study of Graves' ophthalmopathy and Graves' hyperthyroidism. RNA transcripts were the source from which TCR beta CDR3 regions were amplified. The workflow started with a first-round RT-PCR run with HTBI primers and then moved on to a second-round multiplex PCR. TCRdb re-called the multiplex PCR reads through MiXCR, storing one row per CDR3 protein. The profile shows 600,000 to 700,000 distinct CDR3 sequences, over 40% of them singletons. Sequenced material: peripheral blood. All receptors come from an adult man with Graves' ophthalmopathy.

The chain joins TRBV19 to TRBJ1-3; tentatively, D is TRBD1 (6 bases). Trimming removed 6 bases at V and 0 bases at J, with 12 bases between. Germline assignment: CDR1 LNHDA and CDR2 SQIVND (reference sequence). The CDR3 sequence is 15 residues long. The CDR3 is CASSPWTVSGNTIYF. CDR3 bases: TGTGCCAGTAGCCCATGGACAGTCTCTGGAAACACCATATATTTT.

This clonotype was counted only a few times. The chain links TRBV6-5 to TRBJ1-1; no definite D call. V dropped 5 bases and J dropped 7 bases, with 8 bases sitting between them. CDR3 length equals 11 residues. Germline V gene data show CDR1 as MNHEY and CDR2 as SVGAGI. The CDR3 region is CASSDGIEAFF. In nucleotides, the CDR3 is TGTGCCAGCAGTGACGGTATTGAAGCTTTCTTT.

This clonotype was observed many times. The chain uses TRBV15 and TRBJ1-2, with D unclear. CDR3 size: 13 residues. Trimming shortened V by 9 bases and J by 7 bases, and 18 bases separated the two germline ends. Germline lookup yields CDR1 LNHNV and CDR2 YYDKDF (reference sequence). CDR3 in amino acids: CATRAAQVGGYTF. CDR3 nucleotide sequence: TGTGCCACACGGGCGGCGCAGGTCGGTGGCTACACCTTC.

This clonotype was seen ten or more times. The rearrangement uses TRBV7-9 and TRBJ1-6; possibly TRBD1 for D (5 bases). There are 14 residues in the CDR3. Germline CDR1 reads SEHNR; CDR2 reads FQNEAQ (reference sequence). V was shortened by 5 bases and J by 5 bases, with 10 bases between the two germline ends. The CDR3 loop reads CASSPGQHNSPLHF. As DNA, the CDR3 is TGTGCCAGCAGCCCCGGACAACATAATTCACCCCTCCACTTT.

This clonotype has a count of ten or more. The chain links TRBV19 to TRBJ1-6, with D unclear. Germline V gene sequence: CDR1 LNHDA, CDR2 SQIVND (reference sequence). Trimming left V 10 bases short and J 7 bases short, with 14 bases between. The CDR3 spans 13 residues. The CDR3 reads CATQPARNSPLHF. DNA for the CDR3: TGTGCCACCCAACCCGCAAGAAATTCACCCCTCCACTTT. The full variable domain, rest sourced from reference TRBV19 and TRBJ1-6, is DGGITQSPKYLFRKEGQNVTLSCEQNLNHDAMYWYRQDPGQGLRLIYYSQIVNDFQKGDIAEGYSVSREKKESFPLTVTSAQKNPTAFYLCATQPARNSPLHFGNGTRLTVT.

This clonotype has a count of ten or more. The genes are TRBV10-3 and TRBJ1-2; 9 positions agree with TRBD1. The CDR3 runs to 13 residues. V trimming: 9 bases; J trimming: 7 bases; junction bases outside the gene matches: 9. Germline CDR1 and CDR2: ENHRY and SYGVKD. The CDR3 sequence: CAMAGQGRPGYTF. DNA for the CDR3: TGTGCCATGGCCGGACAGGGGAGGCCTGGCTACACCTTC.

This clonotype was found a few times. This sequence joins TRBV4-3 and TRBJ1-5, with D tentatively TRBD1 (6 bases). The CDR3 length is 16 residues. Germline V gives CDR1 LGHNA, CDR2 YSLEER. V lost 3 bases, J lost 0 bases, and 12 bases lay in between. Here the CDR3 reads CASSHPTGNSNQPQHF. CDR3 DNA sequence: TGCGCCAGCAGCCACCCAACAGGGAATAGCAATCAGCCCCAGCATTTT.

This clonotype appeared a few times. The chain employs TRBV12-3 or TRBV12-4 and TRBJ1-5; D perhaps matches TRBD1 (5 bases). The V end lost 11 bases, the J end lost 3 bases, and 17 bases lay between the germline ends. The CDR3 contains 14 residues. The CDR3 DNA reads TGTGCCTCCAGGGTGGGAGTAGACAATCAGCCCCAGCATTTT. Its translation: CASRVGVDNQPQHF.

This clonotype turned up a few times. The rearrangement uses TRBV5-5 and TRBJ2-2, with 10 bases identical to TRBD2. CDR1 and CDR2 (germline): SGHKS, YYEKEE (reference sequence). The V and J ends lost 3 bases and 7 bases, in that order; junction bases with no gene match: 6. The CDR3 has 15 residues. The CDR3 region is CASSSLAGVGGELFF. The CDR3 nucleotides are TGTGCCAGCAGCTCTCTAGCGGGAGTGGGCGGGGAGCTGTTTTTT. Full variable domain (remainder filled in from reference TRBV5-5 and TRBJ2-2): DAGVTQSPTHLIKTRGQQVTLRCSPISGHKSVSWYQQVLGQGPQFIFQYYEKEERGRGNFPDRFSARQFPNYSSELNVNALLLGDSALYLCASSSLAGVGGELFFGEGSRLTVL.

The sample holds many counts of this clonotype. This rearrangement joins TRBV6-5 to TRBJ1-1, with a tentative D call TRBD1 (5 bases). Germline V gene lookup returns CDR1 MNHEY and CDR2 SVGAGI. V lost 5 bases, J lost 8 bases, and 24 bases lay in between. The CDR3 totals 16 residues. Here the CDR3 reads CASSNLKGPSFEEAFF. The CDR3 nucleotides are TGTGCCAGCAGTAATCTTAAGGGACCCAGCTTTGAGGAAGCTTTCTTT.

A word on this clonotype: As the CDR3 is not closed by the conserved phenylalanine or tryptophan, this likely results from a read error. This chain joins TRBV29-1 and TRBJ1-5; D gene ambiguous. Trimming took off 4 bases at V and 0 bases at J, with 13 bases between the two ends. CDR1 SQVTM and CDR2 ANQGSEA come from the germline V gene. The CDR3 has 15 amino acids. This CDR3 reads CSVVEAGDSNQPQHS. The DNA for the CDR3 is TGCAGCGTTGTGGAGGCAGGCGATAGCAATCAGCCCCAGCATTCA.

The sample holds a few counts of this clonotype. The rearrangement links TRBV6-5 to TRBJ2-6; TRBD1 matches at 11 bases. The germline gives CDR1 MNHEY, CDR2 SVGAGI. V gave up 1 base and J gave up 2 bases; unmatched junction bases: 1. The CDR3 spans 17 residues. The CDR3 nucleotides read TGTGCCAGCAGTTACTGGGGACAGGGGGCTGGGGCCAACGTCCTGACTTTC. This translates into CASSYWGQGAGANVLTF.

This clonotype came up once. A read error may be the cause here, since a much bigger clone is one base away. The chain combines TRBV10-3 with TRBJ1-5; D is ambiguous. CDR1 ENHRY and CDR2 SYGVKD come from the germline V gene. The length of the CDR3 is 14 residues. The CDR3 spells CASSGELGNQPQHF. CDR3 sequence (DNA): TGTGCCAGCAGTGGTGAGTTGGGCAATCAGCCCCAGCATTTT.

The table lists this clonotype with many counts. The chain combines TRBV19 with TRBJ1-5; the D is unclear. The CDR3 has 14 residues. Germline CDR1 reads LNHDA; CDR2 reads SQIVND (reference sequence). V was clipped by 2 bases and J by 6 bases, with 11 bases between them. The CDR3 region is CASSIPPTGQPQHF. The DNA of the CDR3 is TGTGCCAGTAGTATACCCCCTACCGGTCAGCCCCAGCATTTT.

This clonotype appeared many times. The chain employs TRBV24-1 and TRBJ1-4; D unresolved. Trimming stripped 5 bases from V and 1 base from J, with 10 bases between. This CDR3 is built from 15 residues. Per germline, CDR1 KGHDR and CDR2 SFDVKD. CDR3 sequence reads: CATSGRVGTNEKLFF. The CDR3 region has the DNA TGTGCCACCAGTGGTCGGGTAGGAACTAATGAAAAACTGTTTTTT.

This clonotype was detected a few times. The CDR3 reads CATSDLIVGAGGGSGELFF. CDR3 nucleotide sequence: TGTGCCACCAGTGATTTGATCGTAGGCGCTGGGGGCGGTTCCGGGGAGCTGTTTTTT. The chain uses TRBV24-1 and TRBJ2-2; TRBD1 might be the D (6 bases). V lost 0 bases and J lost 6, with 22 bases in between. This CDR3 is built from 19 residues. CDR1 is KGHDR, CDR2 SFDVKD, per germline.

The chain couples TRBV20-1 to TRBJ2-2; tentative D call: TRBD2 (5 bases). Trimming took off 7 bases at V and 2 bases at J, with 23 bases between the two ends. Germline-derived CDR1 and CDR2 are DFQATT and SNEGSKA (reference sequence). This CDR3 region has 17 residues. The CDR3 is CSDRGRSGRRNTGELFF. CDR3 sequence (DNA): TGCAGTGACAGAGGACGGAGCGGAAGGCGTAACACCGGGGAGCTGTTTTTT.

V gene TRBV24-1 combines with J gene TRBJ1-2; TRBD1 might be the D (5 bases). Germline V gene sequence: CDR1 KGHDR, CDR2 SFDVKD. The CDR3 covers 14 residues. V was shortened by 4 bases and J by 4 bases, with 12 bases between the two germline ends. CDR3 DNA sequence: TGTGCCACCAGTGACCAGGGCTCCGGCTATGGCTACACCTTC. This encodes CATSDQGSGYGYTF.

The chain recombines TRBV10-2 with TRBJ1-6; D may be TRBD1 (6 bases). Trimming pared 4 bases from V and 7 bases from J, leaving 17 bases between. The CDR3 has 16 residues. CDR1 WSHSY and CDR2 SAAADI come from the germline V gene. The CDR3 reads CASSVIGGPGNSPLHF. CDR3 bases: TGCGCCAGCAGTGTTATCGGGGGGCCCGGGAATTCACCCCTCCACTTT.

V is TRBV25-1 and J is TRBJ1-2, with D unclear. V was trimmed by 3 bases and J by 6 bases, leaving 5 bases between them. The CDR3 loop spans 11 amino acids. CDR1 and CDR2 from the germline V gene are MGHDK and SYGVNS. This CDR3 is CASSEGDGYTF. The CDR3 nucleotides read TGTGCCAGCAGTGAGGGTGATGGCTACACCTTC.

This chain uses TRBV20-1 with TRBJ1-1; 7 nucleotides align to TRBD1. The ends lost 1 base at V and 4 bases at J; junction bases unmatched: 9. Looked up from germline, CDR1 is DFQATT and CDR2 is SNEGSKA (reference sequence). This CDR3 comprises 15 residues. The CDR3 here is CSARGGEGAATEAFF. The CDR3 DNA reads TGCAGTGCTAGAGGGGGGGAGGGGGCCGCCACTGAAGCTTTCTTT.

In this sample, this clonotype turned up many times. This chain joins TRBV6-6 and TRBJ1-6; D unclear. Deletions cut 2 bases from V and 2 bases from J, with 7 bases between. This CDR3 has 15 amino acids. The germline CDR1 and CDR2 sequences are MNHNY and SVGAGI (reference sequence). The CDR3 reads CASSYRQTYNSPLHF. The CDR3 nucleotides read TGTGCCAGCAGTTACCGGCAGACCTATAATTCACCCCTCCACTTT.

In DNA, the CDR3 is TGTGCCAGCAGTTTCCCGACTGGCACCGGGGAGCTGTTTTTT. Its translation is CASSFPTGTGELFF. The genes are TRBV12-3 or TRBV12-4 and TRBJ2-2; D unclear. The length of the CDR3 is 14 residues. V was pared by 3 bases and J by 4 bases, with 9 bases between.

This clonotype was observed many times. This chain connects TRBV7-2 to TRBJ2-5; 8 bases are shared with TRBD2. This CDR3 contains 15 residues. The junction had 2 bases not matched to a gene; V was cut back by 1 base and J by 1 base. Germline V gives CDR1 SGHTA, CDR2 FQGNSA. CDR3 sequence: CASSLVAGLQETQYF. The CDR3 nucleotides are TGTGCCAGCAGCTTAGTAGCGGGACTCCAAGAGACCCAGTACTTC.

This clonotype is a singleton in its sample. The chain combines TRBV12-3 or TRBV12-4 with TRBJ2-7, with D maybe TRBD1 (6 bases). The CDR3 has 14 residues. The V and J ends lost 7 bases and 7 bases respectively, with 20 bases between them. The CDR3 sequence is CASNSGTTPMEQYF. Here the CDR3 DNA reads TGTGCCAGCAACTCCGGGACAACTCCTATGGAGCAGTACTTC.